Each of the 2 T cell receptor beta chains below was sequenced from the same sample in a study of high-grade serous ovarian cancer treatment subgroups. Tumor samples were obtained before definitive surgery or chemotherapy. The repertoire was sequenced with immunoSEQ multiplex PCR; TCRdb's copy has only in-frame clones and lacks some. The sample records under 15,000 clones, roughly 88% being singletons. The sample comprised tumor tissue. These receptors all come from a human donor with high-grade serous ovarian cancer.

The rearrangement joins TRBV11-2 to TRBJ1-4; no clear D. CDR1 SGHAT and CDR2 FQNNGV come from the germline V gene. The CDR3 is 14 amino acids. V lost 1 base, J lost 4 bases, and 7 bases lay in between. The CDR3 bases are TGTGCCAGCAGCTTAGCCCTGGTTAATGAAAAACTGTTTTTT. Amino acids: CASSLALVNEKLFF.

The genes are TRBV18 and TRBJ1-3; D is undetermined. Trimming stripped 2 bases from V and 4 bases from J, with 3 bases between. CDR3 length: 12 amino acids. In germline, CDR1 is KGHSH, CDR2 LQKENI. The CDR3 DNA is TGTGCCAGCTCACCAATGGGAAACACCATATATTTT. It encodes CASSPMGNTIYF.